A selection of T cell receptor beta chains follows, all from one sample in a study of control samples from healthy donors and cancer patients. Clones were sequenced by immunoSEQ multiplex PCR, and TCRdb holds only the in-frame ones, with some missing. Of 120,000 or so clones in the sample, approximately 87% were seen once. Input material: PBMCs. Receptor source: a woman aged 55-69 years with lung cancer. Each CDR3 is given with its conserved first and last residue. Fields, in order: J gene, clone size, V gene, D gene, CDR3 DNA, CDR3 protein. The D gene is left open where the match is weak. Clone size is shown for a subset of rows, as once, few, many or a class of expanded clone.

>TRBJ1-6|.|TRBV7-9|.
TGTGCCAGCAGCTTAGGCGACTCTAATTCACCCCTCCACTTT
CASSLGDSNSPLHF
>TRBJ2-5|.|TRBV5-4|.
TGTGCCAGCAGCTTGAGTGGGTCGTACCAAGAGACCCAGTACTTC
CASSLSGSYQETQYF
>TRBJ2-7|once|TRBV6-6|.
TGTGCCAGCAGTTGGGAGTACGAGCAGTACTTC
CASSWEYEQYF
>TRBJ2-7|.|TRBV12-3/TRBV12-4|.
TGTGCCAGCAGTTTTGGCGTCGAGCAGTACTTC
CASSFGVEQYF
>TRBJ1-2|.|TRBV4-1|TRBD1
TGCGCCAGCAGCCAGCCGGGACAGGGATTTTATGGCTACACCTTC
CASSQPGQGFYGYTF
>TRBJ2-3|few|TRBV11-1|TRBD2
TGTGCCAGCCGCGAAAGCGGGGGCACAGATACGCAGTATTTT
CASRESGGTDTQYF
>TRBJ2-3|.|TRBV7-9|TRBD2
TGTGCCAGCAGCTTGGGACTAGCGGGGGCCCGCACAGATACGCAGTATTTT
CASSLGLAGARTDTQYF
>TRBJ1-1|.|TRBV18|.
TGTGCCAGCTCACCGGGTGGACAGTCTGAAGCTTTCTTT
CASSPGGQSEAFF
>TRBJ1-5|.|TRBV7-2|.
TGTGCCAGCAGCGTACAGGGCTACAATCAGCCCCAGCATTTT
CASSVQGYNQPQHF
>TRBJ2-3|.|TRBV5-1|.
TGCGCCAGCAGCTTGGATGGCGGGTCGGCAGATACGCAGTATTTT
CASSLDGGSADTQYF
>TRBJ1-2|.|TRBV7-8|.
TGTGCCAGCAGCTTCGACAGAGCTAACTATGGCTACACCTTC
CASSFDRANYGYTF
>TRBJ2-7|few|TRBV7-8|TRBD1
TGTGCCAGCAGCTTATTTTGGGGACAGGGTGCCCAGGAGCAGTACTTC
CASSLFWGQGAQEQYF